This T cell receptor beta chain derives from a study of regulatory T cells in long-lasting Graves disease. Noted time point: persistent/refractory GD, antithyroid drugs over 5 years with positive TRAb. PBMCs were the source of the RNA used for TCR sequencing. Diagnosing Graves' disease relied on the American Thyroid Association guidelines. Assembly of TCR beta libraries relied on iRepertoire HTBI primers together with Arm-PCR of CDR3 regions. TCRdb fed the multiplex PCR reads into MiXCR, producing one record per CDR3 protein. The table lists hundreds of thousands of distinct CDR3 sequences, 20% to 25% of them singletons. Remarks on this clonotype: What it binds is not known.

Whole-study results and caveats: Favored gene segments in persistent disease were TRBV28, TRBJ1-2 and TRBJ2-5.

V lost 5 bases, J lost 6 bases, and 10 bases lay in between. The CDR3 consists of 12 residues. CDR1 is SEHNR, CDR2 FQNEAQ, per germline (reference sequence). The sequences come from peripheral blood mononuclear cells (PBMCs), collected when the disease was refractory, from a patient treated with antithyroid drugs. The chain combines TRBV7-9 with TRBJ1-1, with D uncertain. The clonotype comes from a female donor with Graves disease. CDR3 nucleotide sequence: TGTGCCAGCAGCCATCCCCTGCCTGAAGCTTTCTTT. This translates into CASSHPLPEAFF.